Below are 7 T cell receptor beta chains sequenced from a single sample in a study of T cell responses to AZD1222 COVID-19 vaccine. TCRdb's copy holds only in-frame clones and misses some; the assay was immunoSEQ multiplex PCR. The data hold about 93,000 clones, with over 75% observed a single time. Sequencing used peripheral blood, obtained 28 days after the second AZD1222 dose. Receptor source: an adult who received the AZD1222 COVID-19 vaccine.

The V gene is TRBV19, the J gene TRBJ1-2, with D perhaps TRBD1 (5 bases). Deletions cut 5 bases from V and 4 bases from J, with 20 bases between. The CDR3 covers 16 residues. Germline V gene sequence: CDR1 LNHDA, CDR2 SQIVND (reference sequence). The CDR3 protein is CASSPRGGGSGYGYTF. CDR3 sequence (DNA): TGTGCCAGTAGTCCCCGGGGCGGAGGTAGCGGCTATGGCTACACCTTC.

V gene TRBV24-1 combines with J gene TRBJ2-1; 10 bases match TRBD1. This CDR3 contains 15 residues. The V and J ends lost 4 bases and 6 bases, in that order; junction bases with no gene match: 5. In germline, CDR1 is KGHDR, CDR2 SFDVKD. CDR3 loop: CATSDRTGGSNEQFF. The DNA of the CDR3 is TGTGCCACCAGTGACCGGACAGGGGGTAGCAATGAGCAGTTCTTC.

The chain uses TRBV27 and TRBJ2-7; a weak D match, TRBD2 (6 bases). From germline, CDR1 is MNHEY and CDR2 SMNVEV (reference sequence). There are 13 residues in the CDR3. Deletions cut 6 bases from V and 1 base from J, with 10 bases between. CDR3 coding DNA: TGTGCCAGCAGGCGGGACGTATCCTACGAGCAGTACTTC. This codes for CASRRDVSYEQYF.

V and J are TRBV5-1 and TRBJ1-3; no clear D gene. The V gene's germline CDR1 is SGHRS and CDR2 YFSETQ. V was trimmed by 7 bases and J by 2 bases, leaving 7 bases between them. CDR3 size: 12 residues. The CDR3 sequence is CASSLAGNTIYF. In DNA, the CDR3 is TGCGCCAGCTCGTTAGCTGGAAACACCATATATTTT.

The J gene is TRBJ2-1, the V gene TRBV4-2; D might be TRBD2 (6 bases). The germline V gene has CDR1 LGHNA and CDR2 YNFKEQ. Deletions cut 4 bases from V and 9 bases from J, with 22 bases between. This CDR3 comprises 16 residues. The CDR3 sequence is CASSPDPGLYNSEQFF. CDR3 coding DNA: TGTGCCAGCAGCCCAGACCCGGGACTGTACAATAGTGAGCAGTTCTTC.

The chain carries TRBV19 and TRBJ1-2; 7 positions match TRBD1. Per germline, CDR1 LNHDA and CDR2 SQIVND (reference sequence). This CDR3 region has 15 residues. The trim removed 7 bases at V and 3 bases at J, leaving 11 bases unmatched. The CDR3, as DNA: TGTGCCAGTACGCCGGACAGGCAACGGGACTATGGCTACACCTTC. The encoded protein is CASTPDRQRDYGYTF.

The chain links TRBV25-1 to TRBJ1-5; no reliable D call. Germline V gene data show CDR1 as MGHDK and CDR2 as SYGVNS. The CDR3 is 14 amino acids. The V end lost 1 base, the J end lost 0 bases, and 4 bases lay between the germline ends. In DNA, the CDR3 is TGTGCCAGCAGTGAATTAGGTAGCAATCAGCCCCAGCATTTT. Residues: CASSELGSNQPQHF. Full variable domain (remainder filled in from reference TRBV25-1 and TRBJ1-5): EADIYQTPRYLVIGTGKKITLECSQTMGHDKMYWYQQDPGMELHLIHYSYGVNSTEKGDLSSESTVSRIRTEHFPLTLESARPSHTSQYLCASSELGSNQPQHFGDGTRLSIL.